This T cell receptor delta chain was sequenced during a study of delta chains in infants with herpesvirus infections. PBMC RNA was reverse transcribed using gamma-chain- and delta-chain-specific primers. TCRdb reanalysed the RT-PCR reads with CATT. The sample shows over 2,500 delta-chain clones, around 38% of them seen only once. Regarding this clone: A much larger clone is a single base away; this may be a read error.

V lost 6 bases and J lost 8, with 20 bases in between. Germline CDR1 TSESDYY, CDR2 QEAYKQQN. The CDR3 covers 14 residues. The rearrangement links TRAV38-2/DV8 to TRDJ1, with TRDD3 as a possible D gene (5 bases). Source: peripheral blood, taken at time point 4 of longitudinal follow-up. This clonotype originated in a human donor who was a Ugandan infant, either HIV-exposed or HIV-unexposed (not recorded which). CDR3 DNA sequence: TGTGCTTATAAGACCGGGTACTGGACCCAGAAACTCATCTTT. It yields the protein CAYKTGYWTQKLIF.